Detailed here is one TCR beta chain. Its matching antigen is unknown. Germline loops: CDR1 SGDLS, CDR2 YYNGEE. This CDR3 is 16 amino acids long. Trimming cost V 0 bases and J 0 bases, with 13 bases left between them. This entry comes from a study of CD8+CD57+ T cells in acquired aplastic anemia. Study-wide points: Both patients and controls carried the same twenty-nine CD8+ CDR3 sequences.

For CDR3 and TCR beta VDJ profiling, genomic DNA was the template used. A single record per CDR3 protein comes from TCRdb applying MiXCR to the reads. The data show 160,000 or so distinct CDR3 sequences, 71% seen once. Those patients picked for sequencing had displayed CD8+CD57+ cell expansion on flow cytometry. The sequenced sample was sorted CD4+, CD8+, or CD8+CD57+ T cells (not recorded which) from PBMCs. The receptor comes from a human donor with aplastic anemia. V and J are TRBV9 and TRBJ2-7, with D unclear. The CDR3 DNA reads TGTGCCAGCAGCGTAGCTACGGGCGTCTCCTCCTACGAGCAGTACTTC. It codes for CASSVATGVSSYEQYF.